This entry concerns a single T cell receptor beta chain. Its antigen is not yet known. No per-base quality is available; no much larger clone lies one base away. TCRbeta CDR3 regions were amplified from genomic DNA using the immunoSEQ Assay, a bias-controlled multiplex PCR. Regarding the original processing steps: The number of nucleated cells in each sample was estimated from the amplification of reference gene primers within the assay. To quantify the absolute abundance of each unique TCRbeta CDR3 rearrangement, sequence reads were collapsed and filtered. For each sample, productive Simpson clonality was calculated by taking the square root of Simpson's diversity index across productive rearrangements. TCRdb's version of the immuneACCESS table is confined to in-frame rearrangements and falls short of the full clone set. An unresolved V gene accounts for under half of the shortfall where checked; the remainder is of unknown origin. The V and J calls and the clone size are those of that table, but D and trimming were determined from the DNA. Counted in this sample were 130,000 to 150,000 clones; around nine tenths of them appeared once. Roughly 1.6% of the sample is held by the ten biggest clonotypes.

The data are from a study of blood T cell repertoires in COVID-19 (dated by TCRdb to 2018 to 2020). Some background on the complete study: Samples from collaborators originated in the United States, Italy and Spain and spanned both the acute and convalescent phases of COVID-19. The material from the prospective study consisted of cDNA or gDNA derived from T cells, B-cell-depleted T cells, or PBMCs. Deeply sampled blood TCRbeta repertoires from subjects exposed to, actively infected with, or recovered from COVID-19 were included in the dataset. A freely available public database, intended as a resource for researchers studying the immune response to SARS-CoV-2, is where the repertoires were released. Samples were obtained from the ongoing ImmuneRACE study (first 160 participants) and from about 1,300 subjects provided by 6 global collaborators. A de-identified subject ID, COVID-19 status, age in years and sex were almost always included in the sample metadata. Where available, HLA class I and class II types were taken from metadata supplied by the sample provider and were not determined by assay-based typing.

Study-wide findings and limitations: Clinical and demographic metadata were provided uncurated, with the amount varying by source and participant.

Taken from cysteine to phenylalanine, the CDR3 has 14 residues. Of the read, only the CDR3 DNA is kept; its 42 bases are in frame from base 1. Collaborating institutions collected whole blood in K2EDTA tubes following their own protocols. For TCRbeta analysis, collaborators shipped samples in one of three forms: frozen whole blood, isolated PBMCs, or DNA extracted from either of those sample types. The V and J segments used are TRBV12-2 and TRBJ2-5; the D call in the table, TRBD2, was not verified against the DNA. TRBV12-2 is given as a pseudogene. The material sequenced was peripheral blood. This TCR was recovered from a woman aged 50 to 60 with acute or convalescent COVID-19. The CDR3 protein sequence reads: CASRLDAGSKTQYF. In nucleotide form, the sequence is TGTGCAAGTCGCTTAGACGCGGGCTCAAAGACCCAGTACTTC.